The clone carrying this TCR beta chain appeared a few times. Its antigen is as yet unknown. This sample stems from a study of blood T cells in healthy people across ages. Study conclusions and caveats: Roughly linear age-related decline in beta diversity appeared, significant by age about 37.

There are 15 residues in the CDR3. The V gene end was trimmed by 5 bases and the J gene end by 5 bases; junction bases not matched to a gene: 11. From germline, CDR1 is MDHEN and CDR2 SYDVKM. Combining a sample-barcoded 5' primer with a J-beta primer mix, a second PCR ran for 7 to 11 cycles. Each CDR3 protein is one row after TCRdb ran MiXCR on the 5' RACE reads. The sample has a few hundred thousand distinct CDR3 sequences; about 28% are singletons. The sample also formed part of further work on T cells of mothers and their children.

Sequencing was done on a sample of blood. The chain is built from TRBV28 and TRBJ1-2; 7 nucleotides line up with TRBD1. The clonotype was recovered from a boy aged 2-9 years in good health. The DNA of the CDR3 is TGTGCCAGCAGTATTACAGGGGCGCGTCGATATGGCTACACCTTC. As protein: CASSITGARRYGYTF.